The 9 T cell receptor beta chains listed next were all sequenced from one sample in a study of T cell responses to AZD1222 COVID-19 vaccine. Some clones are missing from TCRdb's copy, which holds only in-frame ones; the method was immunoSEQ multiplex PCR. The profile shows some 130,000 clones, 93% of them singletons. The sequencing used peripheral blood, collected on day 0 of AZD1222 vaccination. The origin of the receptors is an adult in good health.

The chain links TRBV5-4 to TRBJ2-7; unclear D gene. The CDR3 extends over 12 amino acids. V lost 2 bases and J 6 bases, leaving 9 bases between the germline ends. Germline CDR1 and CDR2: SGHNT and YYREEE (reference sequence). CDR3 amino acids: CASSLVGLEQYF. The CDR3 coding sequence is TGTGCCAGCAGCTTAGTCGGGCTCGAGCAGTACTTC.

J is TRBJ1-1 and V is TRBV7-2, with 7 bases matching TRBD1. The CDR3 is 15 residues long. V shed 1 base and J 11 bases; nucleotides not matched to a gene: 13. CDR1 and CDR2 (germline): SGHTA, FQGNSA. DNA of the CDR3: TGTGCCAGCAGCTTAGTGGTAGGGGGCGGGTTAGGGGCTTTCTTT. Protein product: CASSLVVGGGLGAFF.

The CDR3 DNA reads TGTGCCATCAGTGACGAAGGGACAGGGAACTATGGCTACACCTTC. Residues: CAISDEGTGNYGYTF. The chain joins TRBV10-3 to TRBJ1-2, with 9 positions matching TRBD1. Germline V gene data show CDR1 as ENHRY and CDR2 as SYGVKD. The ends lost 3 bases at V and 2 bases at J; junction bases unmatched: 4. This CDR3 contains 15 residues.

The rearrangement uses TRBV15 and TRBJ2-7; D is uncertain. V was cut by 1 base and J by 3 bases, with 4 bases left in between. The CDR3 is 12 amino acids. Germline V gene lookup returns CDR1 LNHNV and CDR2 YYDKDF (reference sequence). The CDR3 sequence: CATSRGVYEQYF. The CDR3 region has the DNA TGTGCCACCAGCAGAGGTGTCTACGAGCAGTACTTC.

This sequence joins TRBV5-1 and TRBJ2-5, with TRBD1 identical over 7 bases. V was pared by 7 bases and J by 5 bases, with 14 bases of the junction left unmatched. The CDR3 has 15 amino acids. Germline lookup yields CDR1 SGHRS and CDR2 YFSETQ. CDR3 sequence reads: CASHKLGQVEETQYF. In DNA, the CDR3 is TGCGCCAGCCACAAACTCGGACAGGTCGAGGAGACCCAGTACTTC.

CDR3 amino acids: CAIRVGGEQYF. The CDR3 region has the DNA TGTGCCATCAGGGTCGGGGGCGAGCAGTACTTC. The J gene is TRBJ2-7, the V gene TRBV10-3, with D perhaps matching TRBD2 (6 bases). The CDR3 has 11 amino acids. Trimming stripped 6 bases from V and 6 bases from J, with 9 bases between. CDR1 and CDR2 from the germline V gene are ENHRY and SYGVKD.

This chain links TRBV28 with TRBJ2-7; TRBD2 agrees at 16 bases. From germline, CDR1 is MDHEN and CDR2 SYDVKM. V trimming: 2 bases; J trimming: 2 bases; junction bases outside the gene matches: 12. The CDR3 consists of 20 residues. In DNA form, the CDR3 reads TGTGCCAGCAGTTTACCCCTGGGGACTAGCGGGAGGGCCCTCACCTACGAGCAGTACTTC. Residues: CASSLPLGTSGRALTYEQYF.

This clone has only a few counts. The J gene is TRBJ1-1, the V gene TRBV7-7; maybe TRBD1 (6 bases). CDR3 length: 15 amino acids. Between the trimmed V and J ends, which lost 1 base and 1 base, there was a span of 10 bases. Germline V lookup: CDR1 SSHAT, CDR2 FNYEAQ (reference sequence). The CDR3 loop is CASSLGPQGNTEAFF. The DNA of the CDR3 is TGTGCCAGCAGCTTAGGTCCACAGGGGAACACTGAAGCTTTCTTT.

V usage is TRBV30 and J usage is TRBJ1-6; no clear D. The CDR3 is 15 amino acids. Germline CDR1 reads GTSNPN; CDR2 reads SVGIG (reference sequence). V was shortened by 3 bases and J by 0 bases, with 9 bases between the two germline ends. The CDR3 sequence: CAWSSLSSYNSPLHF. The CDR3 DNA is TGTGCCTGGAGCTCCTTAAGCTCCTATAATTCACCCCTCCACTTT.